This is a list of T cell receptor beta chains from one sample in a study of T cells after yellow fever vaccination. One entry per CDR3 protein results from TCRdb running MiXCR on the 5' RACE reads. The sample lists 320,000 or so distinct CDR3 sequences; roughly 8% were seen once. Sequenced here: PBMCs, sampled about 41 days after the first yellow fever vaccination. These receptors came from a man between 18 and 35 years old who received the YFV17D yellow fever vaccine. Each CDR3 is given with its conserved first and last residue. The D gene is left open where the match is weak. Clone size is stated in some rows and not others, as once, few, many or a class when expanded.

CDR3 DNA: TGCGCCAGCAGTCAATCGGGTGCCGGCGAAGCGGGGATTCAGTACTTC
CDR3 protein: CASSQSGAGEAGIQYF
V gene: TRBV23-1
clone size: few
J gene: TRBJ2-4
D gene: TRBD2

CDR3 DNA: TGCGCCAGCAGCTCTAGCTCTGGGGCCAACGTCCTGACTTTC
CDR3 protein: CASSSSSGANVLTF
V gene: TRBV5-1
clone size: many
J gene: TRBJ2-6
D gene: -

CDR3 DNA: TGTGACAGCAGCCAACGGTCTAAGGGGGGTAGCTCCTACAATGAGCAGTTCTTC
CDR3 protein: CDSSQRSKGGSSYNEQFF
V gene: TRBV14
clone size: once
J gene: TRBJ2-1
D gene: -

CDR3 DNA: TGTGCCAGCAGCTTAGGGACAGGGTTAAAGACTGAAGCTTTCTTT
CDR3 protein: CASSLGTGLKTEAFF
V gene: TRBV7-6
clone size: many
J gene: TRBJ1-1
D gene: TRBD1

CDR3 DNA: TGCAGTGCCCCCGGCTGGCGGGGGCTCTCCTACAATGAGCAGTTCTTC
CDR3 protein: CSAPGWRGLSYNEQFF
V gene: TRBV20-1
clone size: -
J gene: TRBJ2-1
D gene: -

CDR3 DNA: TGTGCCATCAGTGAGTCAGGAGTCGGGGAGACCCAGTACTTC
CDR3 protein: CAISESGVGETQYF
V gene: TRBV10-3
clone size: -
J gene: TRBJ2-5
D gene: -

CDR3 DNA: TGTGCCAGCAGTGGGGACGGGAGCGGGGGAACAGATACGCAGTATTTT
CDR3 protein: CASSGDGSGGTDTQYF
V gene: TRBV27
clone size: few
J gene: TRBJ2-3
D gene: TRBD2

CDR3 DNA: TGTGCCAGCAGCCCCATCGGGACAAGCAACACTGAAGCTTTCTTT
CDR3 protein: CASSPIGTSNTEAFF
V gene: TRBV5-4
clone size: few
J gene: TRBJ1-1
D gene: -

CDR3 DNA: TGTGCCGCCACCGGGACAGGGAACACCGGGGAGCTGTTTTTT
CDR3 protein: CAATGTGNTGELFF
V gene: TRBV10-3
clone size: -
J gene: TRBJ2-2
D gene: TRBD1

CDR3 DNA: TGTGCCAGCAGTTCCCTCGACAGGGGGCGAGACGGCTACACCTTC
CDR3 protein: CASSSLDRGRDGYTF
V gene: TRBV28
clone size: -
J gene: TRBJ1-2
D gene: TRBD1

CDR3 DNA: TGTGCCAGCAGCTTAGCAACCGGGATACATGAGCAGTTCTTC
CDR3 protein: CASSLATGIHEQFF
V gene: TRBV7-2
clone size: few
J gene: TRBJ2-1
D gene: -

CDR3 DNA: TGTGCCAGCAGCTTAGCGCGGGCCGTCAATCAGCCCCAGCATTTT
CDR3 protein: CASSLARAVNQPQHF
V gene: TRBV7-8
clone size: -
J gene: TRBJ1-5
D gene: -

CDR3 DNA: TGTGCCAGCAGCCAATTGGGGGCCGGGGAGCTGTTTTTT
CDR3 protein: CASSQLGAGELFF
V gene: TRBV3-1
clone size: -
J gene: TRBJ2-2
D gene: -

CDR3 DNA: TGTGCCAGCAGCCGACCCTCTCGGGAGACCCAGTACTTC
CDR3 protein: CASSRPSRETQYF
V gene: TRBV5-6
clone size: -
J gene: TRBJ2-5
D gene: -

CDR3 DNA: TGTGCCAGCAGTTACTCGTTACCCAGGCGCCAAGAGACCCAGTACTTC
CDR3 protein: CASSYSLPRRQETQYF
V gene: TRBV6-5
clone size: -
J gene: TRBJ2-5
D gene: -

CDR3 DNA: TGTGCCTGGAACAAAAAGGGAGGGGCTGCGGCAATGGGGCAGTTCTTC
CDR3 protein: CAWNKKGGAAAMGQFF
V gene: TRBV30
clone size: -
J gene: TRBJ2-1
D gene: TRBD2

CDR3 DNA: TGCGCCAGCAGCTCCCTACCGGGACAGGGGAAAGAGACCCAGTACTTC
CDR3 protein: CASSSLPGQGKETQYF
V gene: TRBV5-1
clone size: -
J gene: TRBJ2-5
D gene: TRBD1

CDR3 DNA: TGTGCCACCAGTGATTCGTGGCAGGAAGAGGGCTACACCTTC
CDR3 protein: CATSDSWQEEGYTF
V gene: TRBV24-1
clone size: -
J gene: TRBJ1-2
D gene: -

CDR3 DNA: TGCAGTGCTAGGAGGCGGAACACCGGGGAGCTGTTTTTT
CDR3 protein: CSARRRNTGELFF
V gene: TRBV20-1
clone size: many
J gene: TRBJ2-2
D gene: -

CDR3 DNA: TGTGCCAGCAACTCTCGGGGCTCGAACACCGGGGAGCTGTTTTTT
CDR3 protein: CASNSRGSNTGELFF
V gene: TRBV28
clone size: many
J gene: TRBJ2-2
D gene: -

CDR3 DNA: TGTGCCAGCAGCCAGGAGAGGTTTGGGTCCTACGAGCAGTACTTC
CDR3 protein: CASSQERFGSYEQYF
V gene: TRBV11-2
clone size: -
J gene: TRBJ2-7
D gene: -

CDR3 DNA: TGTGCCAGCAGTTACTCGAACGGGAATAATTCACCCCTCCACTTT
CDR3 protein: CASSYSNGNNSPLHF
V gene: TRBV6-5
clone size: few
J gene: TRBJ1-6
D gene: -

CDR3 DNA: TGCGCCAGCAAAATCTCTAGCGGGGGGTCCCACGAGCAGTACTTC
CDR3 protein: CASKISSGGSHEQYF
V gene: TRBV10-2
clone size: -
J gene: TRBJ2-7
D gene: TRBD2

CDR3 DNA: TGTGCCAGCAGCTTCAGGAACACTCCGAACACCGGGGAGCTGTTTTTT
CDR3 protein: CASSFRNTPNTGELFF
V gene: TRBV7-9
clone size: -
J gene: TRBJ2-2
D gene: -

CDR3 DNA: TGTGCCAGCTCACCCGGGGGGGTTGAAGCTTTCTTT
CDR3 protein: CASSPGGVEAFF
V gene: TRBV18
clone size: -
J gene: TRBJ1-1
D gene: -

CDR3 DNA: TGTGCCAGCAGTTACTTCCCAGGGGGCGCTGGGGCCAACGTCCTGACTTTC
CDR3 protein: CASSYFPGGAGANVLTF
V gene: TRBV6-5
clone size: few
J gene: TRBJ2-6
D gene: TRBD1

CDR3 DNA: TGTGCCAGCACCCCCCGGCCGGGGAACTATGGCTACACCTTC
CDR3 protein: CASTPRPGNYGYTF
V gene: TRBV6-1
clone size: few
J gene: TRBJ1-2
D gene: -

CDR3 DNA: TGTGCCAGCAGCTTAAACCAGGGCGATGGCTACACCTTC
CDR3 protein: CASSLNQGDGYTF
V gene: TRBV7-3
clone size: many
J gene: TRBJ1-2
D gene: -

CDR3 DNA: TGTGCCAGCAGTGACCGGGACAACACTGAAGCTTTCTTT
CDR3 protein: CASSDRDNTEAFF
V gene: TRBV6-4
clone size: many
J gene: TRBJ1-1
D gene: -

CDR3 DNA: TGCAGTGCTAGACTAGCCGGGGCGAACACCGGGGAGCTGTTTTTT
CDR3 protein: CSARLAGANTGELFF
V gene: TRBV20-1
clone size: -
J gene: TRBJ2-2
D gene: -

CDR3 DNA: TGCGCCAGTCACAGGCGGGCCCAGGACGGCGAGACCCAGTACTTC
CDR3 protein: CASHRRAQDGETQYF
V gene: TRBV5-1
clone size: few
J gene: TRBJ2-5
D gene: -

CDR3 DNA: TGTGCCACCGGACTAGCGGGGGGGCTCTCCTACAATGAGCAGTTCTTC
CDR3 protein: CATGLAGGLSYNEQFF
V gene: TRBV7-9
clone size: few
J gene: TRBJ2-1
D gene: TRBD2

CDR3 DNA: TGTGCCAACTTTCCCCCGCAATTGGGGGGCTCCACAGATACGCAGTATTTT
CDR3 protein: CANFPPQLGGSTDTQYF
V gene: TRBV21-1
clone size: -
J gene: TRBJ2-3
D gene: -

CDR3 DNA: TGTGCCAGCAGTTTAAGGCAGGGTAATGGCTACACCTTC
CDR3 protein: CASSLRQGNGYTF
V gene: TRBV12-3/TRBV12-4
clone size: -
J gene: TRBJ1-2
D gene: -

CDR3 DNA: TGTGCCAGCAGCGGAGCGGTGACCGGGGAGCTGTTTTTT
CDR3 protein: CASSGAVTGELFF
V gene: TRBV7-2
clone size: few
J gene: TRBJ2-2
D gene: -

CDR3 DNA: TGCAGTGCTAGCGGGGACTACAATGAGCAGTTCTTC
CDR3 protein: CSASGDYNEQFF
V gene: TRBV20-1
clone size: -
J gene: TRBJ2-1
D gene: -

CDR3 DNA: TGTGCCAGCAGTTTAAGTTCCAGACAAGAGACCCAGTACTTC
CDR3 protein: CASSLSSRQETQYF
V gene: TRBV12-3/TRBV12-4
clone size: many
J gene: TRBJ2-5
D gene: -

CDR3 DNA: TGTGCCAGCAGCCCCGCGGGGGCCTACACAGATACGCAGTATTTT
CDR3 protein: CASSPAGAYTDTQYF
V gene: TRBV11-2
clone size: -
J gene: TRBJ2-3
D gene: -